The next 29 T cell receptor beta chains were all read from a single sample in a study of shared clonotypes between healthy human individuals. The assay was immunoSEQ multiplex PCR, and TCRdb's table has in-frame clones only and misses some. The table records 190,000 or so clones, 65% to 80% of them present only once. The material sequenced was memory CD4+ T cells sorted from blood. Regarding subset: CD45RA-negative fraction. The receptor source for this set is a man younger than 45 in good health.

The J gene is TRBJ2-7, the V gene TRBV7-2, with a tentative D call TRBD2 (5 bases). V was pared by 1 base and J by 5 bases, with 15 bases between. Germline CDR1 is SGHTA and CDR2 is FQGNSA. The CDR3 consists of 15 residues. The CDR3 bases are TGTGCCAGCAGCTTAGTGCGAGGGAGTAGCAACGAGCAGTACTTC. Translation gives CASSLVRGSSNEQYF.

This clone was picked up one time. This sequence joins TRBV7-6 and TRBJ1-1; no reliable D call. The CDR3 loop spans 13 amino acids. With 5 bases removed from V and 3 bases from J, the gap between germline ends came to 10 bases. Germline V lookup: CDR1 SGHVS, CDR2 FNYEAQ. CDR3 amino acids: CASSRDTYTEAFF. CDR3 DNA sequence: TGTGCCAGCAGCCGCGACACCTACACTGAAGCTTTCTTT.

The chain links TRBV11-2 to TRBJ2-3; 8 positions match TRBD2. The germline V gene has CDR1 SGHAT and CDR2 FQNNGV. The CDR3 contains 15 residues. V dropped 5 bases and J dropped 1; count of bases not matched to a gene: 5. For the CDR3, the DNA is TGTGCCAGCAGCCCGGGGGGGTTACGCACAGATACGCAGTATTTT. It translates to CASSPGGLRTDTQYF.

In this sample, this clone turned up a few times. Additional DNA sequences in this sample encode the identical CDR3. In DNA form, the CDR3 reads TGTGCCAGTAGTATTACAGGGGGGGCCGGGGAGCTGTTTTTT. Translating it yields CASSITGGAGELFF. This rearrangement joins TRBV19 to TRBJ2-2; D might be TRBD1 (8 bases). Germline V gene data show CDR1 as LNHDA and CDR2 as SQIVND (reference sequence). V gave up 3 bases and J gave up 6 bases, with 11 bases separating them. The CDR3 is 14 amino acids.

This clone has only a few counts. CDR3 DNA: TGTGCCAGTAGTAGCGACCGCCTAGAGCAGTACTTC. It translates to CASSSDRLEQYF. The chain employs TRBV19 and TRBJ2-7, with unresolved D. Trimming removed 4 bases at V and 7 bases at J, with 11 bases between. The CDR3 consists of 12 residues. Germline lookup yields CDR1 LNHDA and CDR2 SQIVND (reference sequence). Using reference TRBV19 and TRBJ2-7 for the parts outside the CDR3, the full variable domain is DGGITQSPKYLFRKEGQNVTLSCEQNLNHDAMYWYRQDPGQGLRLIYYSQIVNDFQKGDIAEGYSVSREKKESFPLTVTSAQKNPTAFYLCASSSDRLEQYFGPGTRLTVT.

The chain has TRBV30 and TRBJ1-5; D might be TRBD1 (6 bases). CDR3 length: 12 amino acids. Trimming shortened V by 7 bases and J by 5 bases, and 12 bases separated the two germline ends. Germline values: CDR1 GTSNPN, CDR2 SVGIG (reference sequence). In nucleotides, the CDR3 is TGTGCCTCCGGGGGGGGGCATCAGCCCCAGCATTTT. Its translation: CASGGGHQPQHF.

V usage is TRBV6-5 and J usage is TRBJ1-5, with D perhaps matching TRBD1 (5 bases). Trimming left V 4 bases short and J 7 bases short, with 14 bases between. The CDR3 consists of 14 residues. Germline values: CDR1 MNHEY, CDR2 SVGAGI. The CDR3 loop reads CASSSGGWEQPQHF. The CDR3 DNA reads as TGTGCCAGCAGTTCCGGGGGATGGGAACAGCCCCAGCATTTT.

This clone was observed a single time. The chain has TRBV5-6 and TRBJ2-5; 11 bases line up with TRBD1. Germline CDR1 is SGHDT and CDR2 is YYEEEE. There are 17 residues in the CDR3. Trimming took 4 bases from V and 2 from J; bases not matched to a gene: 10. CDR3 sequence (DNA): TGTGCCAGCAGCGTGGACAGGGGGCATAGGATACAAGAGACCCAGTACTTC. It codes for CASSVDRGHRIQETQYF.

This chain uses TRBV6-1 with TRBJ2-1; D remains unclear. V dropped 1 base and J dropped 13 bases, with 14 bases sitting between them. CDR1 and CDR2 (germline): MNHNS, SASEGT. The CDR3 spans 13 residues. This CDR3 reads CASSEDSDTLQFF. In DNA, the CDR3 is TGTGCCAGCAGTGAAGATTCGGATACTTTACAGTTCTTC.

The rearrangement joins TRBV6-5 to TRBJ1-2; 7 bases are shared with TRBD1. The CDR3 covers 13 residues. In germline, CDR1 is MNHEY, CDR2 SVGAGI. Losses at the gene ends were 5 bases for V and 4 bases for J; bases not matched to a gene: 4. CDR3 bases: TGTGCCAGCAGTATCGACAGGGTCTATGGCTACACCTTC. It yields the protein CASSIDRVYGYTF.

Concerning this clone itself: The same CDR3 can be traced to other DNA sequences in this sample. J is TRBJ2-3 and V is TRBV5-4, with 9 nucleotides matching TRBD2. There are 16 residues in the CDR3. Germline CDR1 is SGHNT and CDR2 is YYREEE (reference sequence). V was clipped by 0 bases and J by 0 bases; unmatched bases: 2. The CDR3 spells CASSLGLAGSTDTQYF. DNA for the CDR3: TGTGCCAGCAGCTTGGGGCTAGCGGGGAGCACAGATACGCAGTATTTT.

V gene TRBV9 combines with J gene TRBJ2-1; 8 positions agree with TRBD2. V was clipped by 0 bases and J by 7 bases; unmatched bases: 6. The CDR3 loop spans 15 amino acids. Germline V gene data show CDR1 as SGDLS and CDR2 as YYNGEE. Written as DNA, the CDR3 is TGTGCCAGCAGCGTAGCGGGAGGGGCCCAGAATGAGCAGTTCTTC. Protein sequence: CASSVAGGAQNEQFF.

The gene calls are TRBV7-9 and TRBJ1-2; tentative D call: TRBD1 (6 bases). There are 13 residues in the CDR3. CDR1 is SEHNR, CDR2 FQNEAQ, per germline (reference sequence). V was cut by 1 base and J by 8 bases, with 11 bases left in between. CDR3 residues: CASSLEGGEGYTF. In nucleotides, the CDR3 is TGTGCCAGCAGCTTAGAGGGGGGTGAAGGCTACACCTTC. Variable domain in full (rest from reference TRBV7-9 and TRBJ1-2): DTGVSQNPRHKITKRGQNVTFRCDPISEHNRLYWYRQTLGQGPEFLTYFQNEAQLEKSRLLSDRFSAERPKGSFSTLEIQRTEQGDSAMYLCASSLEGGEGYTFGSGTRLTVV.

V gene TRBV28 combines with J gene TRBJ2-7; D may be TRBD2 (6 bases). The V and J ends lost 8 bases and 4 bases respectively, with 27 bases between them. Germline V gene sequence: CDR1 MDHEN, CDR2 SYDVKM. This CDR3 has 17 residues. In DNA, the CDR3 is TGTGCCAGCCTCCCTGTCTCTTTCGGGGGTTCTGGGTACGAGCAGTACTTC. This translates into CASLPVSFGGSGYEQYF.

V gene TRBV6-5 combines with J gene TRBJ2-3; D is possibly TRBD2 (6 bases). Germline values: CDR1 MNHEY, CDR2 SVGAGI. The CDR3 sequence is 15 residues long. V gave up 1 base and J gave up 3 bases, with 11 bases separating them. CDR3 sequence: CASSYWGVGTDTQYF. The CDR3 region has the DNA TGTGCCAGCAGTTACTGGGGGGTAGGGACAGATACGCAGTATTTT.

This clone came up a few times. V is TRBV6-6 and J is TRBJ1-4; D not certain. Germline V gene data show CDR1 as MNHNY and CDR2 as SVGAGI (reference sequence). Trimming removed 0 bases at V and 7 bases at J, with 6 bases between. The CDR3 runs to 13 residues. CDR3 sequence: CASSYSLGEKLFF. Here the CDR3 DNA reads TGTGCCAGCAGTTACTCCTTGGGTGAAAAACTGTTTTTT.

V usage is TRBV6-6 and J usage is TRBJ2-2; 9 nucleotides match TRBD1. This CDR3 has 15 residues. Germline values: CDR1 MNHNY, CDR2 SVGAGI (reference sequence). With V trimmed by 2 bases and J by 5 bases, 3 bases remained unmatched. The chain's CDR3 is CASSYRQGGTGELFF. The CDR3 coding sequence is TGTGCCAGCAGTTACCGACAGGGGGGGACCGGGGAGCTGTTTTTT.

This sequence joins TRBV28 and TRBJ1-2; no firm D call. The CDR3 extends over 15 amino acids. The germline V gene has CDR1 MDHEN and CDR2 SYDVKM. Trimming stripped 2 bases from V and 7 bases from J, with 17 bases between. CDR3 amino acids: CASSLALKSGGGYTF. The DNA for the CDR3 is TGTGCCAGCAGTTTAGCACTTAAATCAGGTGGTGGCTACACCTTC.

V and J are TRBV7-9 and TRBJ1-1; D is unclear. Germline V gives CDR1 SEHNR, CDR2 FQNEAQ (reference sequence). The CDR3 totals 13 residues. Trimming left V 1 base short and J 8 bases short, with 11 bases between. The CDR3 protein is CASSLERQDEAFF. The CDR3 nucleotides are TGTGCCAGCAGCTTAGAACGGCAGGACGAAGCTTTCTTT.

This clone showed up just a few times. J is TRBJ2-5 and V is TRBV10-3; TRBD2 agrees at 14 bases. Germline CDR1 is ENHRY and CDR2 is SYGVKD. CDR3 length: 14 residues. V lost 4 bases, J lost 5 bases, and 0 bases stayed unmatched. The CDR3 loop reads CAISGLAGGETQYF. The CDR3 bases are TGTGCCATCAGTGGACTAGCGGGAGGGGAGACCCAGTACTTC.

V gene TRBV6-6 combines with J gene TRBJ2-2; the D is unclear. The CDR3 length is 16 residues. Per germline, CDR1 MNHNY and CDR2 SVGAGI (reference sequence). V was cut by 6 bases and J by 6 bases, with 20 bases left in between. The CDR3 sequence: CASSPKATLLPGELFF. CDR3 nucleotide sequence: TGTGCCAGCAGCCCGAAAGCGACCCTACTGCCCGGGGAGCTGTTTTTT.

The rearrangement joins TRBV4-2 to TRBJ2-5; D not certain. Looked up from germline, CDR1 is LGHNA and CDR2 is YNFKEQ. Between the trimmed V and J ends, which lost 2 bases and 0 bases, there was a span of 10 bases. This CDR3 contains 15 residues. In DNA, the CDR3 is TGTGCCAGCAGCCAAAACCCAGTGGACCAAGAGACCCAGTACTTC. The encoded protein is CASSQNPVDQETQYF.

The CDR3 reads CATQGAGSTEAFF. The CDR3 bases are TGTGCCACTCAAGGGGCAGGGTCGACTGAAGCTTTCTTT. This sequence joins TRBV27 and TRBJ1-1, with D possibly matching TRBD1 (5 bases). Germline CDR1 reads MNHEY; CDR2 reads SMNVEV (reference sequence). This CDR3 has 13 amino acids. V was trimmed by 10 bases and J by 5 bases, leaving 17 bases between them.

Of note for this clone: The same CDR3 arises from other DNA sequences in this sample as well. The chain combines TRBV19 with TRBJ2-1, with D possibly TRBD2 on 5 matching bases. Germline CDR1 LNHDA, CDR2 SQIVND (reference sequence). Trimming shortened V by 4 bases and J by 3 bases, and 13 bases separated the two germline ends. CDR3 length: 15 residues. In DNA form, the CDR3 reads TGTGCCAGTAGTACCTCCCGGGATCACTACAATGAGCAGTTCTTC. Its translation is CASSTSRDHYNEQFF. Drawing the rest from reference TRBV19 and TRBJ2-1, the complete variable domain is DGGITQSPKYLFRKEGQNVTLSCEQNLNHDAMYWYRQDPGQGLRLIYYSQIVNDFQKGDIAEGYSVSREKKESFPLTVTSAQKNPTAFYLCASSTSRDHYNEQFFGPGTRLTVL.

This clone has a handful of counts. V gene TRBV6-5 combines with J gene TRBJ1-5, with TRBD1 matching over 9 bases. This CDR3 comprises 15 residues. Germline values: CDR1 MNHEY, CDR2 SVGAGI. The ends lost 4 bases at V and 7 bases at J; junction bases unmatched: 8. The CDR3 region has the DNA TGTGCCAGCAGTTCCGGACAGGGGTTGAACCAGCCCCAGCATTTT. This translates into CASSSGQGLNQPQHF.

The J gene is TRBJ2-6, the V gene TRBV5-5, with D unclear. CDR3 length equals 15 residues. CDR1 and CDR2 (germline): SGHKS, YYEKEE (reference sequence). The V and J ends lost 3 bases and 2 bases respectively, with 9 bases between them. The CDR3 spells CASSSYTTGANVLTF. The CDR3 DNA sequence: TGTGCCAGCAGCTCCTACACCACTGGGGCCAACGTCCTGACTTTC.

This clone was seen a single time. At one end, the junction sequence differs from germline, possibly due to a read error. The chain links TRBV7-7 to TRBJ2-2, with 8 bases identical to TRBD1. CDR1 and CDR2 (germline): SSHAT, FNYEAQ (reference sequence). CDR3 length: 14 residues. The CDR3 region is CASSPYRGDGELFF. The CDR3 bases are TGTGCTAGCAGCCCGTACAGGGGGGACGGGGAGCTGTTTTTT.

CDR3 region: CASSPTSGIYNEQFF. CDR3 nucleotide sequence: TGTGCCAGCAGCCCGACTAGCGGGATCTACAATGAGCAGTTCTTC. The chain has TRBV5-5 and TRBJ2-1; 11 bases fit TRBD2. This CDR3 spans 15 amino acids. Germline V gene sequence: CDR1 SGHKS, CDR2 YYEKEE (reference sequence). Trimming at V came to 4 bases and at J to 3 bases, leaving 3 bases not matched to a gene.

This clone was picked up a small number of times. The chain carries TRBV6-1 and TRBJ1-4; D ambiguous. This CDR3 contains 14 residues. The germline CDR1 and CDR2 sequences are MNHNS and SASEGT. V was shortened by 2 bases and J by 8 bases, with 12 bases between the two germline ends. CDR3 sequence reads: CASSETGFGEKLFF. The DNA for the CDR3 is TGTGCCAGCAGTGAAACGGGGTTTGGGGAAAAACTGTTTTTT.